The TCR beta chain under discussion was sequenced for a study of identical twins listed by TCRdb under 2016. General notes on the study: TCR alpha and beta repertoires from monozygotic twins, unrelated adults of various ages and cord blood were deep-sequenced to test whether fetal clonotypes persist. To rule out contamination, the twin experiments were replicated at different times with different library preparation protocols.

Overall results and qualifications from the work: Because the same donors could not be followed over many years, the conclusions relied on cross-sectional statistical analysis. The excess sharing between twins in beta out-of-frame sequences was weaker because fewer shared sequences reduced the signal-to-noise ratio. Abundant cord blood beta clonotypes had fewer insertions, young adult naive repertoires showed a similar but weaker trend, and memory repertoires showed no such trend. Invariant T cells such as MAIT and iNKT could partly confound zero-insertion analyses, though diverse VJ usage argued against this for most clonotypes. Out-of-frame TCR alpha sequences shared between twins showed an excess of low generation-probability sequences compared with coincidental sharing between unrelated individuals. In monozygotic twins, recombination models systematically underestimated out-of-frame TCR alpha sharing, but the models matched the sharing seen between unrelated individuals.

The sample holds a few counts of this clonotype. The antigen this receptor binds is unknown. No quality values exist for individual bases; no much larger clone is one base distant. Every donor in the study was a healthy Caucasian. The study also sequenced three unrelated non-twin adults: a male aged 18 to 30, a male aged 50 to 60 and a female aged 50 to 60. Miltenyi CD45RO+ enrichment and human naive T-cell isolation kits were used to isolate memory (CD45RO+) and naive T cells from PBMC. Library preparation employed 5' RACE. TCRdb shows the sequencer as Illumina HiSeq 2000. A universal primer binding site was added through template switching, and the final cDNA carried a unique molecular identifier so that TCR cDNA molecules could be counted accurately. First-strand cDNA for TCR alpha and beta chains was synthesized from specific primers in the conserved constant-segment region. To control for contamination, each cDNA library was double barcoded with a SMART-Mk sample barcode plus Illumina barcodes. Two successive PCR steps introduced TruSeq adapter sequences along with Illumina sample barcodes. Sequencing of the TCR alpha and beta cDNA libraries was done on the Illumina HiSeq platform using custom primers. In the paper's pipeline: Unique molecular identifiers were extracted from raw reads with MiGEC, and CDR3 positions were determined with MiXCR. For each individual, recombination models were inferred using an EM algorithm with the repgenHMM and IGoR tools. The tcR package in R was used for shared clonotype analysis, with sharing normalized by the product of cloneset sizes. To study raw recombination free of thymic and clonal selection effects, out-of-frame nonproductive sequences were analyzed. TCRdb trimmed the raw reads at Q25, called clones with MiXCR and kept productive beta chains. Duplicate CDR3 protein sequences are folded into a single record with the most common DNA and genes. TCRdb assigned the V and J calls; the authors' analysis was not used. Within this sample are 420,000 or so distinct CDR3 sequences, with roughly 18% of them counted one time only. Around 10% of the sample is taken by the ten largest.

The CDR3 runs 13 residues from the cysteine to the phenylalanine. The entry retains the CDR3 DNA only, 39 bases that are in frame from base 1. V is clipped by 9 bases and J by 7 bases, and the sequence between their germline boundaries is 16 bases long. CDR1 MNHNS and CDR2 SASEGT were looked up in the germline V gene. The rearranged segments are TRBV6-1 and TRBJ1-5, with TRBD1 tentatively as D gene (6 bases match). Specimen: naive T cells sorted from blood. The cell subset or site label for this specimen denotes: cells isolated with a human naive T-cell isolation kit. The sequence was collected from a man in his fifties in good health. The CDR3: CASQGGIWQPQHF. The DNA is as follows: TGTGCCAGTCAAGGGGGGATATGGCAGCCCCAGCATTTT.